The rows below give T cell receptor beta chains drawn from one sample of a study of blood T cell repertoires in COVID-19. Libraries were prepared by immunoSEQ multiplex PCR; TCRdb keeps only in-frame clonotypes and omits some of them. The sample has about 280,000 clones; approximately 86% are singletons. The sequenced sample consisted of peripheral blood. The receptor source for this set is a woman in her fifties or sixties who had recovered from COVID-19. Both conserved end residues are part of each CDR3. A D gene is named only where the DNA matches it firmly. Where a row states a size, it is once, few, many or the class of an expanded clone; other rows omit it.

TGTGCCAGCAGCTTATCCAGGGAGGACGGCTACACTTTC	CASSLSREDGYTF	TRBV7-3	TRBJ1-2	-	-
TGTGCCAGCAGCGTGGGAGTCACCGGGGAGCTGTTTTTT	CASSVGVTGELFF	TRBV9	TRBJ2-2	-	-
TGCGCCAGCAGCTTCGGGGGTGTGCGAGGGAACACTGAAGCTTTCTTT	CASSFGGVRGNTEAFF	TRBV5-1	TRBJ1-1	-	-
TGTGCCAGCAAAGCCCGGGGATCAGCCCACTCTGGGGCCAACGTCCTGACTTTC	CASKARGSAHSGANVLTF	TRBV7-2	TRBJ2-6	many	-
TGTGCCAGTAGTCCCTGGGCGCCCGAAAACACTGAAGCTTTCTTT	CASSPWAPENTEAFF	TRBV19	TRBJ1-1	-	-
TGTGCCAGCAGTTTACAGGCAGCCAAAAACATTCAGTACTTC	CASSLQAAKNIQYF	TRBV28	TRBJ2-4	-	-
TGTGCCAGTAGTATCGGGGGAGGCGCAGATACGCAGTATTTT	CASSIGGGADTQYF	TRBV19	TRBJ2-3	-	-
TGTGCCAGTAGCCCTGGCGGCGGGCAGCCCCAGCATTTT	CASSPGGGQPQHF	TRBV19	TRBJ1-5	-	-
TGTGCCATCAGTTTAGGGGAAGGCTACACCTTC	CAISLGEGYTF	TRBV10-3	TRBJ1-2	-	-
TGTGCCAGCATGACGAGCGGGAGAGATTACGAGCAGTACTTC	CASMTSGRDYEQYF	TRBV28	TRBJ2-7	-	TRBD2
TGTGCCAGCAGCTTAGGACTGGGTCGGGGAGGGCCCCAGCATTTT	CASSLGLGRGGPQHF	TRBV7-2	TRBJ1-5	-	-
TGTGCCAGCAGGGTTATTTTACAGGGTCAGCCCCAGCATTTT	CASRVILQGQPQHF	TRBV6-5	TRBJ1-5	once	-
TGTGCCATCAGTGACAGCGGAGCCCCTGGCAATGAGCAGTTCTTC	CAISDSGAPGNEQFF	TRBV10-3	TRBJ2-1	once	-
TGTGCCAGCAGCCCGGGACTAGCGGGGGTCGGTGAGCAGTTCTTC	CASSPGLAGVGEQFF	TRBV7-2	TRBJ2-1	-	TRBD2
TGTGCCATCAGTGAGTCGTCTAGCGGCACCGGGGAGCTGTTTTTT	CAISESSSGTGELFF	TRBV10-3	TRBJ2-2	-	TRBD2